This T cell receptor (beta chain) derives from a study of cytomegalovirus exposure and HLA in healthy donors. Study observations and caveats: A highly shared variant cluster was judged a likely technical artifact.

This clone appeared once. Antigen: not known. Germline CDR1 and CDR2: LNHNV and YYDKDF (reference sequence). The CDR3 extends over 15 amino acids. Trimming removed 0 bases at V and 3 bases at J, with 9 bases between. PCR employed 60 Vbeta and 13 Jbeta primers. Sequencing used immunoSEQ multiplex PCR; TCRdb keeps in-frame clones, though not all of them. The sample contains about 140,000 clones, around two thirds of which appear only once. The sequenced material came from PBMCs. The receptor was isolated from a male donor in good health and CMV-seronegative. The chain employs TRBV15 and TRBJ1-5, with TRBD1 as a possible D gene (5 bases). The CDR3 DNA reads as TGTGCCACCAGCAGAGATTCAGGGTCCAATCAGCCCCAGCATTTT. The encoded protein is CATSRDSGSNQPQHF. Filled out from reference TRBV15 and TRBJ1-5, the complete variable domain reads DAMVIQNPRYQVTQFGKPVTLSCSQTLNHNVMYWYQQKSSQAPKLLFHYYDKDFNNEADTPDNFQSRRPNTSFCFLDIRSPGLGDTAMYLCATSRDSGSNQPQHFGDGTRLSIL.